The clone carrying this T cell receptor (beta chain) was picked up a small number of times. The data are from a study of response to subunit inactivated influenza vaccine. One entry per CDR3 protein, called by TCRdb with MiXCR from the RT-PCR reads. Altogether under 550,000 distinct CDR3 sequences are present, approximately 7.7% being singletons, with the ten largest covering around 13%. The origin of this receptor is a man between 50 and 75 years old who received an inactivated influenza vaccine. The sequenced sample was PBMCs from blood, obtained roughly 24 months after vaccination.

The CDR3 sequence is CASRTSGGRYEQYF. DNA for the CDR3: TGTGCCAGCCGGACGAGCGGGGGGCGCTACGAGCAGTACTTC. The chain recombines TRBV28 with TRBJ2-7; the match to TRBD2 covers 9 bases. CDR1 MDHEN and CDR2 SYDVKM come from the germline V gene. The junction had 8 bases not matched to a gene; V was cut back by 8 bases and J by 3 bases. The CDR3 contains 14 residues.